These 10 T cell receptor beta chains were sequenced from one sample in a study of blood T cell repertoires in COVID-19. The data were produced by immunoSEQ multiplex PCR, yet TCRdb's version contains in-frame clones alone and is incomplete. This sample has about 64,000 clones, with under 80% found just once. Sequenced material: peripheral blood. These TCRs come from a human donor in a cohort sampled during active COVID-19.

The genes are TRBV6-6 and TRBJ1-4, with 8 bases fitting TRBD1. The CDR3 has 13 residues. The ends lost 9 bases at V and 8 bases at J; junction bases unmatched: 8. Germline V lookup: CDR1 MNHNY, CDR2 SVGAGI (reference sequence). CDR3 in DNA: TGTGCCAGTAAGACAGGGGAGGGCGAAAAACTGTTTTTT. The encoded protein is CASKTGEGEKLFF.

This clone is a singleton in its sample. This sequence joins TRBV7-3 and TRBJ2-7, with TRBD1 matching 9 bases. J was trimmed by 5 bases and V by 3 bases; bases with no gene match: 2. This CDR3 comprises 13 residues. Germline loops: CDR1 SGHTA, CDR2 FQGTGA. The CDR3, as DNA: TGTGCCAGCAGCTTTGACAGGGGGAACGAGCAGTACTTC. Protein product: CASSFDRGNEQYF. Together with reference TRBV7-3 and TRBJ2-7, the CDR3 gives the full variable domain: GAGVSQTPSNKVTEKGKYVELRCDPISGHTALYWYRQSLGQGPEFLIYFQGTGAADDSGLPNDRFFAVRPEGSVSTLKIQRTERGDSAVYLCASSFDRGNEQYFGPGTRLTVT.

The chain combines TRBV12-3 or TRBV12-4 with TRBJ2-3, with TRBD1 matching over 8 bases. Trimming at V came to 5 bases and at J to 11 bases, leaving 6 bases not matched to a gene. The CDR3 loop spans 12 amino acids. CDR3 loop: CASSDTGTGQYF. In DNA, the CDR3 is TGTGCCAGCAGTGATACCGGGACAGGGCAGTATTTT.

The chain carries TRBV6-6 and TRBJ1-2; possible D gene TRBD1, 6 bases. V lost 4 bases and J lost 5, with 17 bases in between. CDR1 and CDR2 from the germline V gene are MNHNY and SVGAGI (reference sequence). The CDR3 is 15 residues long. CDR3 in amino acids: CASSLTGGAGYGYTF. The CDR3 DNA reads TGTGCCAGCAGTTTAACGGGGGGCGCGGGGTATGGCTACACCTTC.

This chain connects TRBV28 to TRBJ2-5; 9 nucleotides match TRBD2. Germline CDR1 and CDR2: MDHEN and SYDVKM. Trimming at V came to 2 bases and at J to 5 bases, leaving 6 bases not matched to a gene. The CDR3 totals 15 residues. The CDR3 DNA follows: TGTGCCAGCAGTTTAGGCGGACTAGCGAGGGAGACCCAGTACTTC. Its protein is CASSLGGLARETQYF.

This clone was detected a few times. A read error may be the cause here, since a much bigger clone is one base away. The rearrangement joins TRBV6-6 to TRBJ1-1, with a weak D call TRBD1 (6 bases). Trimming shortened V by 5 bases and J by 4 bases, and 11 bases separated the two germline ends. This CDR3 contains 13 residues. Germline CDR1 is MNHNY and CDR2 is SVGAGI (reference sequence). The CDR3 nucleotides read TGTGCCAGCAGTCCAACAGGGACCACTGAAGCTTTCTTT. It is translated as CASSPTGTTEAFF.

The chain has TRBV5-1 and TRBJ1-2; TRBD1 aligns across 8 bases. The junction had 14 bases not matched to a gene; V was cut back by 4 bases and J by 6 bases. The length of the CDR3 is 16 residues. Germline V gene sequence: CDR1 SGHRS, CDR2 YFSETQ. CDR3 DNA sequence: TGCGCCAGCAGCAAGCAGGGACAGGCAATAGAGGATGGCTACACCTTC. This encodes CASSKQGQAIEDGYTF.

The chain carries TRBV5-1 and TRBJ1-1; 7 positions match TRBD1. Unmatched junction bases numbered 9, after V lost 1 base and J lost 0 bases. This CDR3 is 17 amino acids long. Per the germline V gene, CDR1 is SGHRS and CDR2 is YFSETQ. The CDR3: CASSLKQGLGLNTEAFF. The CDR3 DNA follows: TGCGCCAGCAGCTTGAAACAGGGGCTAGGGCTGAACACTGAAGCTTTCTTT. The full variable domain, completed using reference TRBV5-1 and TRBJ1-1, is KAGVTQTPRYLIKTRGQQVTLSCSPISGHRSVSWYQQTPGQGLQFLFEYFSETQRNKGNFPGRFSGRQFSNSRSEMNVSTLELGDSALYLCASSLKQGLGLNTEAFFGQGTRLTVV.

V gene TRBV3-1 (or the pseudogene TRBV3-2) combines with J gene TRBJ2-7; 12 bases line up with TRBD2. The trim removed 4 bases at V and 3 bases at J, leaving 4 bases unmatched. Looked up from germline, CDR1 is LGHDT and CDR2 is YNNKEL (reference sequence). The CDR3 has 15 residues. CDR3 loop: CASSLRTSGVYEQYF. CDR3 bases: TGTGCCAGCAGCCTTCGGACTAGCGGGGTCTACGAGCAGTACTTC.

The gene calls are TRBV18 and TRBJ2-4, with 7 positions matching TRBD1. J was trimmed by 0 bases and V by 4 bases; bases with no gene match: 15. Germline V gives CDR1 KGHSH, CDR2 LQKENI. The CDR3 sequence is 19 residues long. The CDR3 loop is CASSRLGQSELGAKNIQYF. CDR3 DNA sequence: TGTGCCAGCTCACGGCTGGGACAGTCGGAACTTGGAGCCAAAAACATTCAGTACTTC.